This T cell receptor (beta chain) was sequenced during a study of beta chain features in type 1 diabetes. Study outcomes and limitations: All four CD4+ subsets of Type 1 diabetes patients contained TCRB CDR3s that were moderately but significantly shorter. Patients' naive, central memory and Treg TCRB repertoires seemed closer to one another than those of healthy donors.

Sorted populations all exceeded 95% purity. There are 15 residues in the CDR3. V gave up 2 bases and J gave up 6 bases; unmatched junction bases: 9. Germline loops: CDR1 MNHEY, CDR2 SVGAGI. About this clone: Its antigen is not known.

Investigators reverse transcribed all isolated RNA, so they sequenced expressed TCRB transcripts. TCRdb's copy holds only in-frame clones and misses some; the assay was immunoSEQ multiplex PCR. Among approximately 24,000 clones, about 45% were seen once, and the ten largest hold 0.3%. V and J are TRBV6-5 and TRBJ1-2, with 7 bases aligning to TRBD1. This TCR came from a man aged 25-40 years with type 1 diabetes. Source material: stem cell memory CD4+ T cells from blood. The CDR3 DNA follows: TGTGCCAGCAGTTACGAGACAGGGAGGTTGGATGGCTACACCTTC. As protein: CASSYETGRLDGYTF.